Listed below are T cell receptor beta chains from one sample, sequenced in a study of T-cell reconstitution after alpha-beta-depleted transplantation in children. Via MiXCR, TCRdb re-called the PCR reads, giving one row per CDR3 protein. The profile shows some 600,000 distinct CDR3 sequences, 10% to 15% of them singletons. Sequences were derived from PBMCs, mostly from graft donor cells, sampled 360 days after TCRalphabeta/CD19-depleted stem cell transplant. These receptors all come from a male patient younger than 18 who had a stem cell transplant for acute myeloid leukemia, so the T cells may come from the graft donor. The CDR3 runs from the conserved cysteine through the conserved F or W. Fields, in order: D gene, clone size, V gene, J gene, CDR3 DNA, CDR3 protein. A D gene is named only where the DNA matches it firmly. A clone size is listed for some rows: how often the clone was seen (once, few, many), or a class if it is expanded.

TRBD2,.,TRBV11-1,TRBJ2-7,TGTGCCAGCAGCTTAGATGGCCCTGTGAGCGGGATGATTAGGGAGCAGTACTTC,CASSLDGPVSGMIREQYF
TRBD2,.,TRBV2,TRBJ2-7,TGTGCCAGCAGTGAACGCGGGAGGGGCGAGCAGTACTTC,CASSERGRGEQYF
.,many,TRBV10-3,TRBJ2-2,TGTGCCATCAGTGAGTCGACCGGATCGAACACCGGGGAGCTGTTTTTT,CAISESTGSNTGELFF
TRBD1,once,TRBV4-3,TRBJ2-3,TGCGCCAGCAGCCAAGCGAAGGGGGCGCTAGGAGATACGCAGTATTTT,CASSQAKGALGDTQYF
.,many,TRBV29-1,TRBJ2-7,TGCAGCGTTGAAGGGTCGGGGGAGCTCGAGCAGTACTTC,CSVEGSGELEQYF
TRBD2,.,TRBV9,TRBJ2-1,TGTGCCAGCAGCCCTCAGGGACTAGACAATGAGCAGTTCTTC,CASSPQGLDNEQFF
.,.,TRBV7-9,TRBJ2-5,TGTGCCAGCAGCTCCTTGGGGGGAGTAGCGGAGACCCAGTACTTC,CASSSLGGVAETQYF
.,.,TRBV4-1,TRBJ2-7,TGCGCCAGCAGCCAAGAAAACTACTACGAGCAGTACTTC,CASSQENYYEQYF
.,.,TRBV7-9,TRBJ1-4,TGTGCCAGCAGCCCTACAGGGATCGGTGAAAAACTGTTTTTT,CASSPTGIGEKLFF
TRBD1,many,TRBV20-1,TRBJ1-1,TGCAGTGCTAGGGAGGGGGCTACGAACACTGAAGCTTTCTTT,CSAREGATNTEAFF
TRBD1,few,TRBV5-1,TRBJ2-7,TGCGCCAGCACCCCCGGGACAGTTTCCTACGAGCAGTACTTC,CASTPGTVSYEQYF
.,few,TRBV20-1,TRBJ2-7,TGCAGTGCGCCACCGCCAGGGAGCTACTACGAGCAGTACTTC,CSAPPPGSYYEQYF
.,.,TRBV28,TRBJ2-7,TGTGCCAGCAGTTTTTCTGGCGGGGTGGGCTCCTACGAGCAGTACTTC,CASSFSGGVGSYEQYF
TRBD2,.,TRBV4-2,TRBJ2-1,TGTGCCAGCAGCGCAAGAGGGGGACTAGCGGGAGAATACAATGAGCAGTTCTTC,CASSARGGLAGEYNEQFF
.,many,TRBV3-1,TRBJ2-3,TGTGCCAGCAGCCAACGGGACGGGCAAATCTCAGATACGCAGTATTTT,CASSQRDGQISDTQYF
.,.,TRBV6-2/TRBV6-3,TRBJ2-7,TGTGCCAGCAGTTACTCTTTTGGGGCAGCGCCCCCCGAGCAGTACTTC,CASSYSFGAAPPEQYF
.,few,TRBV20-1,TRBJ2-5,TGCAGTGCTAGAGATTCTGGGGCGGCCCAAGAGACCCAGTACTTC,CSARDSGAAQETQYF
.,few,TRBV10-3,TRBJ2-5,TGTGCCATCGGCTATACGGAGACCCAGTACTTC,CAIGYTETQYF
TRBD1,.,TRBV7-9,TRBJ2-7,TGTGCCAGCAGCATAAGAGGACAGGCCCCGAGGGACGAGCAGTACTTC,CASSIRGQAPRDEQYF
.,.,TRBV29-1,TRBJ2-1,TGCAGCGTTGGGTCCCGATCCCAAAAATGGCCCTACAATGAGCAGTTCTTC,CSVGSRSQKWPYNEQFF
.,few,TRBV18,TRBJ2-7,TGTGCCAGCTCACCCAGGCACGACTACGAGCAGTACTTC,CASSPRHDYEQYF
.,few,TRBV9,TRBJ2-5,TGTGCCAGCAGCGCCAACTTTGCGTCGCTTTGGGAGGAGACCCAGTACTTC,CASSANFASLWEETQYF
TRBD2,.,TRBV9,TRBJ2-5,TGTGCCAGCAGCGACAATAGCGGGAGATTTGAGACCCAGTACTTC,CASSDNSGRFETQYF
.,many,TRBV28,TRBJ2-1,TGTGCCAGCAGTTTATGGGGACGGGACTCCCTAGGCGATGAGCAGTTCTTC,CASSLWGRDSLGDEQFF
TRBD2,.,TRBV3-1,TRBJ2-3,TGTGCCAGCAGTAAAGCGGGAGGGCCCCCAGATACGCAGTATTTT,CASSKAGGPPDTQYF
TRBD1,many,TRBV7-6,TRBJ2-7,TGTGCCAGCAGCATTCAGGGGGCCCCCTACGAGCAGTACTTC,CASSIQGAPYEQYF
.,.,TRBV6-2/TRBV6-3,TRBJ1-5,TGTGCCAGCAGCCAGGGGTTCCATCAGCCCCAGCATTTT,CASSQGFHQPQHF
TRBD1,many,TRBV18,TRBJ2-2,TGTGCCAGCTCACCGCGGACAGGGGGCACCACCGGGGAGCTGTTTTTT,CASSPRTGGTTGELFF
TRBD1,.,TRBV10-3,TRBJ2-5,TGTGCCATCAGGTCTAGAGAATTGGGACAGGGGAGCGAGACCCAGTACTTC,CAIRSRELGQGSETQYF
TRBD2,.,TRBV28,TRBJ2-1,TGTGCCAGCGAGTTCGCGGGGGTTGGCAATGAGCAGTTCTTC,CASEFAGVGNEQFF
TRBD1,.,TRBV20-1,TRBJ2-1,TGCAGTGCTGAGGGGGCCCGCTACAATGAGCAGTTCTTC,CSAEGARYNEQFF
.,few,TRBV12-3/TRBV12-4,TRBJ1-2,TGTGCCAGCAGTTTAGCGCGCGGAGACACGGGCTACACCTTC,CASSLARGDTGYTF
.,.,TRBV28,TRBJ2-4,TGTGCCAGCAGTTCCCCCTCCGGGGGCTTGGTTTTAGCCAAAAACATTCAGTACTTC,CASSSPSGGLVLAKNIQYF
TRBD2,.,TRBV6-5,TRBJ2-1,TGTGCCAGCAGCTTCCCAAGTTCTAGCGGGGGATACAATGAGCAGTTCTTC,CASSFPSSSGGYNEQFF